One and the same sample provided the 15 T cell receptor beta chains below, sequenced in a study of tumor-infiltrating lymphocytes in primary liver carcinoma. Joint extraction of RNA and DNA used about 17-33 mg of bulk tissue that was unsorted. TCR beta cDNA was prepared out of around 460 ng total RNA by means of a constant-region primer. For TCR beta, libraries were produced by three nested multiplex PCR rounds using slightly modified ARM-PCR. With TRBV1-TRBV30 forward primers and a C-beta reverse primer, the first two PCR rounds were run for approximately 9 cycles each. Each CDR3 protein gets one entry after TCRdb re-called the multiplex PCR reads with MiXCR. The sample lists 25,000 to 35,000 distinct CDR3 sequences; 76% were seen once. Sequenced material: liver tumor tissue from sampling region 5. Subset noted: tumor region T5, tumor centre. The source of these receptors is a man in his forties with primary liver carcinoma and hepatitis B virus infection.

This clonotype was detected once. At one end, the junction sequence differs from germline, possibly due to a read error. The V call is TRBV24-1, the J call TRBJ1-3, with unresolved D. The CDR3 consists of 14 residues. Germline V gene sequence: CDR1 KGHDR, CDR2 SFDVKD. The CDR3 region is CATNDPETGNTIYF. The CDR3 DNA sequence: TGTGCAACCAATGATCCAGAAACTGGAAACACCATATATTTT.

As concerns this clonotype: The junction does not match germline at one end; this may be a read error. This sequence joins TRBV10-3 and TRBJ2-3; D may correspond to TRBD1 or TRBD2 (5 bases each). The CDR3 extends over 15 amino acids. Germline V lookup: CDR1 ENHRY, CDR2 SYGVKD. The CDR3 is CVISPGAASTDTQYF. The CDR3 nucleotides are TGTGTCATCAGCCCCGGGGCAGCTAGCACAGATACGCAATATTTT.

Turning to this clonotype: A read error is likely, as this CDR3 ends without the conserved phenylalanine or tryptophan. The J gene is TRBJ2-3, the V gene TRBV4-2, with TRBD2 identical over 10 bases. This CDR3 is 18 amino acids long. Germline CDR1 LGHNA, CDR2 YNFKEQ. Trimming cost V 1 base and J 5 bases; bases outside gene matches: 12. The DNA for the CDR3 is TGTGCCAGCAGCCAAGCGGCGCTTCTAGCGGGAGCGATAGATACGCAGTATATT. This sequence encodes CASSQAALLAGAIDTQYI.

The chain is built from TRBV12-3 or TRBV12-4 and TRBJ1-2, with D hard to call. With 3 bases removed from V and 6 bases from J, the gap between germline ends came to 14 bases. The CDR3 has 14 residues. The DNA for the CDR3 is TGTGCCAGCAGTTTTCGTGGGATTAGCCATGGCTACACCTTC. Its translation: CASSFRGISHGYTF.

Turning to this clonotype: A much bigger clone sits one base away, suggesting this may be a read error. This chain connects TRBV2 to TRBJ1-1; the D is unclear. CDR1 and CDR2 from the germline V gene are SNHLY and FYNNEI. This CDR3 spans 11 amino acids. The CDR3 here is CANSGDTEAFF. CDR3 sequence (DNA): TGTGCCAACAGTGGGGACACTGAAGCTTTCTTT.

A word on this clonotype: A much larger clone lies a single base off, so this may be a read error. The chain couples TRBV4-2 to TRBJ2-1, with 7 bases lining up with TRBD2. CDR3 length equals 16 residues. The V and J ends lost 1 base and 4 bases, in that order; junction bases with no gene match: 7. CDR1 LGHNA and CDR2 YNFKEQ come from the germline V gene. In DNA, the CDR3 is TGTGCCAGCAGCCAAGGGGGCAGCGGGGTTTACAATGAGCAGTTCTTC. Its protein product is CASSQGGSGVYNEQFF.

In its sample, this clonotype was seen once. The chain has TRBV6-6 and TRBJ2-7, with 10 bases that match TRBD1. Trimming cost V 6 bases and J 5 bases; bases outside gene matches: 7. The CDR3 contains 14 residues. CDR1 is MNHNY and CDR2 is SVGAGI in the germline V gene (reference sequence). DNA of the CDR3: TGTGCCAGCAGGGTCGACAGGGGGCGGCACGAGCAGTACTTC. It codes for CASRVDRGRHEQYF.

The chain couples TRBV30 to TRBJ1-2; D ambiguous. The germline V and J ends were trimmed by 2 bases and 9 bases, with 22 bases remaining between them. This CDR3 spans 15 amino acids. CDR1 GTSNPN and CDR2 SVGIG come from the germline V gene (reference sequence). The CDR3 region has the DNA TGTGCCTGGAGTCTCGAGTGGAAGGGTACCAACAGCTACACCTTC. It codes for CAWSLEWKGTNSYTF. The full variable domain, completed using reference TRBV30 and TRBJ1-2, is SQTIHQWPATLVQPVGSPLSLECTVEGTSNPNLYWYRQAAGRGLQLLFYSVGIGQISSEVPQNLSASRPQDRQFILSSKKLLLSDSGFYLCAWSLEWKGTNSYTFGSGTRLTVV.

A remark on this clonotype: It may be a read error: a sequence one base away is much more abundant. V gene TRBV15 combines with J gene TRBJ1-6; D might be TRBD1 (5 bases). Trimming removed 5 bases at V and 19 bases at J, with 21 bases between. The V gene's germline CDR1 is LNHNV and CDR2 YYDKDF (reference sequence). This CDR3 has 13 residues. In DNA form, the CDR3 reads TGTGCCACCAGCGGAAACCGGGACTGCCAACAACACTTT. This sequence encodes CATSGNRDCQQHF. Based on the CDR3 plus reference TRBV15 and TRBJ1-6, the full variable domain is DAMVIQNPRYQVTQFGKPVTLSCSQTLNHNVMYWYQQKSSQAPKLLFHYYDKDFNNEADTPDNFQSRRPNTSFCFLDIRSPGLGDTAMYLCATSGNRDCQQHFGNGTRLTVT.

In the case of this clonotype: Mismatch with germline at one junction end may stem from a read error. The rearrangement joins TRBV10-2 to TRBJ2-4; D gene unclear. The germline V gene encodes CDR1 WSHSY and CDR2 SAAADI. The length of the CDR3 is 17 residues. The CDR3 DNA reads TGCGCCAGCAGTGAGTCGTCTGGGTTTTTTGGCAAAAGCATTAAGTACTTC. This encodes CASSESSGFFGKSIKYF.

To note about this clonotype: At one end, the junction sequence differs from germline, possibly due to a read error. This chain links TRBV30 with TRBJ2-1, with unresolved D. Germline CDR1 and CDR2: GTSNPN and SVGIG (reference sequence). CDR3 length: 13 amino acids. The CDR3 DNA follows: TGTGCCTGGACTCCAGCGACTTACAAAGAGCAGTTCTTT. This encodes CAWTPATYKEQFF.

A remark on this clonotype: In this CDR3 the conserved last residue, phenylalanine or tryptophan, is missing, so a read error is likely. V is TRBV10-2 and J is TRBJ2-1; D unclear. V was pared by 2 bases and J by 6 bases, with 11 bases between. Germline CDR1 reads WSHSY; CDR2 reads SAAADI. The CDR3 is 14 residues long. The CDR3 DNA reads as TGCGCCAGCAGTGAGGGCATGTTACTCAATGAGCAGTTCTTA. Protein: CASSEGMLLNEQFL.

In the case of this clonotype: An end of the junction differs from the germline gene, which may be a read error. V is TRBV4-1 and J is TRBJ1-2; D call uncertain. Germline-derived CDR1 and CDR2 are MGHRA and YSYEKL. The CDR3 spans 16 residues. The CDR3 reads CASSQDWGLGLYGYTF. The CDR3 DNA is TGCGCCAGCAGCCAAGATTGGGGTTTGGGCCTCTATGGTTACACCTTC.

The chain employs TRBV11-1 and TRBJ2-1; 9 bases map to TRBD2. The CDR3 spans 16 residues. V was pared by 0 bases and J by 13 bases, with 13 bases of the junction left unmatched. Germline lookup yields CDR1 SGHAT and CDR2 FQDESV (reference sequence). The CDR3 reads CASSLARDSGRPDQFF. The CDR3 DNA sequence: TGTGCCAGCAGCTTAGCGCGGGATAGCGGGAGACCTGATCAGTTCTTC. The variable domain in full, completed from reference TRBV11-1 and TRBJ2-1, reads EAEVAQSPRYKITEKSQAVAFWCDPISGHATLYWYRQILGQGPELLVQFQDESVVDDSQLPKDRFSAERLKGVDSTLKIQPAELGDSAMYLCASSLARDSGRPDQFFGPGTRLTVL.

Comment on this clonotype: No conserved phenylalanine or tryptophan is present at the end of the CDR3, so a read error is the likely explanation. V and J are TRBV28 and TRBJ2-7; 11 bases line up with TRBD2. CDR1 is MDHEN, CDR2 SYDVKM, per germline. The CDR3 is made up of 14 amino acids. Germline trimming cut 5 bases from V and 4 bases from J; bases unmatched to any gene: 4. CDR3: CASSPLAGEYEQYS. CDR3 DNA: TGTGCCAGCAGTCCACTAGCGGGAGAGTACGAGCAGTACTCC.